This note documents a single T cell receptor (beta chain) sequence. The source of the sample is a study of T cells after yellow fever vaccination. TCRdb re-derived calls from the 5' RACE reads in MiXCR, one entry per CDR3 protein. This sample has 500,000 to 650,000 distinct CDR3 sequences, with over 9% found just once. The germline gives CDR1 KGHSH, CDR2 LQKENI. Trimming removed 1 base at V and 1 base at J, with 7 bases between. The CDR3 has 15 residues. This chain links TRBV18 with TRBJ2-2; no clear D gene. This clonotype was obtained from a man aged 25-45 years who received the YFV17D yellow fever vaccine. Here the sequenced sample was PBMCs, taken on the day of the yellow fever booster vaccination. DNA for the CDR3: TGTGCCAGCTCACCACTCCGAGTGAACACCGGGGAGCTGTTTTTT. Protein sequence: CASSPLRVNTGELFF.